The clone carrying this T cell receptor (beta chain) showed up just once. This sample is drawn from a study of blood T cell repertoires in COVID-19. Study details: Samples came from the United States, Italy and Spain, spanning acute and convalescent COVID-19. PBMCs, B-cell-depleted T cells, or T cells provided the cDNA or gDNA that made up the material.

Germline V lookup: CDR1 SGHRS, CDR2 YFSETQ. The CDR3 runs to 18 residues. V lost 4 bases to trimming and J lost 0 bases; unmatched junction nucleotides: 9. In the original processing: Estimation of nucleated cell counts relied on the amplification of reference gene primers. The method was immunoSEQ multiplex PCR; TCRdb's version includes in-frame clones alone and lacks a portion of them. D and trimming come from the DNA, and the V and J calls and clone size come from that table. This sample yields nearly 350,000 clones, of which around nine tenths are seen a single time; less than 3.5% belongs to the top ten.

The sequenced sample was peripheral blood. The chain links TRBV5-1 to TRBJ2-6; TRBD1 matches 8 bases. The source of this sequence is a woman under 30 who had recovered from COVID-19. The DNA of the CDR3 is TGCGCCAGCAGCGGTCCTGGACAGGGAAACTCTGGGGCCAACGTCCTGACTTTC. Its protein is CASSGPGQGNSGANVLTF.